A selection of T cell receptor beta chains follows, all from one sample in a study of blood T cell repertoires in COVID-19. Generated by immunoSEQ multiplex PCR, the TCRdb table keeps only in-frame clones and is missing some. The top ten clones hold 4.1% of a sample with a few hundred thousand clones, just under 85% of them seen once. What was sequenced was peripheral blood. These receptors were collected from a woman aged 50 to 60 with active or convalescent COVID-19. CDR3s include the opening cysteine and the closing phenylalanine or tryptophan. The order of the fields is J gene, D gene, V gene, CDR3 DNA, CDR3 protein. A D gene is named only where the DNA matches it firmly.

J: TRBJ1-5
D: -
V: TRBV5-1
DNA: TGCGCCAGCAGCTTGGCGGGGGGCGCGCAGCCCCAGCATTTT
CDR3: CASSLAGGAQPQHF

J: TRBJ2-5
D: TRBD1
V: TRBV18
DNA: TGTGCCAGCTCACCAGGGGACAGGGGGGCCCAAGAGACCCAGTACTTC
CDR3: CASSPGDRGAQETQYF

J: TRBJ1-5
D: TRBD1
V: TRBV2
DNA: TGTGCCAGCAGTGTCGCAGGGGGCAACCAGCCCCAGCATTTT
CDR3: CASSVAGGNQPQHF

J: TRBJ2-3
D: TRBD1
V: TRBV7-9
DNA: TGTGCCAGCAGCCAAGATAGGGGGACAGGCACAGATACGCAGTATTTT
CDR3: CASSQDRGTGTDTQYF

J: TRBJ2-7
D: -
V: TRBV27
DNA: TGTGCCAGAGAGAGGAACGGATTTTCTGCCGAGCAGTACTTC
CDR3: CARERNGFSAEQYF

J: TRBJ1-5
D: -
V: TRBV4-2
DNA: TGTGCCAGCAGCCCAGGGTCAGGGTCCGAGGTTAGGCCCCAGCATTTT
CDR3: CASSPGSGSEVRPQHF

J: TRBJ1-2
D: TRBD1
V: TRBV28
DNA: TGTGCCAGCACCGGTACCCTGACAGGGCCTTGGTATGGCTACACCTTC
CDR3: CASTGTLTGPWYGYTF

J: TRBJ2-1
D: TRBD2
V: TRBV5-4
DNA: TGTGCCAGCAGGGCGCTTGCGGGCGGGAGCTCCTACAATGAGCAGTTCTTC
CDR3: CASRALAGGSSYNEQFF

J: TRBJ2-3
D: -
V: TRBV19
DNA: TGTGCCAGTAGTATAGCTATCACAGATACGCAGTATTTT
CDR3: CASSIAITDTQYF

J: TRBJ1-3
D: -
V: TRBV4-1
DNA: TGCGCCAGCAGCAGGGGACAAATGAGCTCTGGAAACACCATATATTTT
CDR3: CASSRGQMSSGNTIYF